The clone carrying this T cell receptor beta chain has at least ten counts. Its antigen remains unknown. Production of TCR cDNA was by 5'RACE template switching, which also added a universal primer site and UMIs. From the 5' RACE reads, TCRdb called clonotypes with MiXCR, one entry per CDR3 protein. Of about 340,000 distinct CDR3 sequences listed, around an eighth are singletons. This record belongs to a study of T cells after yellow fever vaccination. Findings and caveats of the study: Contaminants from the bulk population, in the form of abundant clonotypes, could be found in FACS-sorted repertoires. Clonotypes appearing in both CD4 and CD8 compartments existed, and their share was small. Though weaker, the secondary response peaked faster, on day 5 versus 15.

Trimming stripped 4 bases from V and 4 bases from J, with 10 bases between. Germline lookup yields CDR1 SEHNR and CDR2 FQNEAQ (reference sequence). The CDR3 loop spans 13 amino acids. The sequencing used CD4+ T cells sorted from PBMCs, collected 15 days after the yellow fever booster vaccination. The source is a young man who received the YFV17D yellow fever vaccine. V usage is TRBV7-9 and J usage is TRBJ2-5; D uncertain. CDR3 in DNA: TGTGCCAGCAGCTCACCGTGGGGAGAGACCCAGTACTTC. It codes for CASSSPWGETQYF.